The T cell receptor beta chain described here comes from a study of T cells in Graves' hyperthyroidism and ophthalmopathy. General study points: A model of 13 V-J features distinguished ophthalmopathy from stable hyperthyroidism. Blood also carried most thyroid clonotypes expanded above 0.001.

Aged 18 to 65, the patients had hyperthyroidism that was newly diagnosed and had lasted under 2 months. Diagnoses rested on clinical symptoms, serum thyroxine and TRAb, thyroid ultrasound and orbital computed tomography. Amplification of TCR beta CDR3 regions was performed using RNA transcripts as template. TCR CDR3 underwent first-round RT-PCR with the HTBI primer set. One entry per CDR3 protein, called by TCRdb with MiXCR from the multiplex PCR reads. In the table there are roughly 720,000 distinct CDR3 sequences, approximately 15% of which are singletons. Losses at the gene ends were 3 bases for V and 2 bases for J; bases not matched to a gene: 8. The CDR3 runs 16 residues. Germline V gene sequence: CDR1 LGHDT, CDR2 YNNKEL (reference sequence). As for this clonotype: What it binds is unknown.

V usage is TRBV3-1 and J usage is TRBJ1-2; 8 nucleotides match TRBD1. This receptor was obtained from a man over 45 with Graves' hyperthyroidism. The material sequenced was blood. CDR3 DNA: TGTGCCAGCAGCCACAGGGGGACAGGCCCGAACTATGGCTACACCTTC. Encoded protein: CASSHRGTGPNYGYTF.